Included here is one T cell receptor beta chain sequence, with context. Antigen: not known. The entry originates in a study of cytomegalovirus exposure and HLA in healthy donors. Study-wide results and caveats: A further, later analysis showed that HLA-associated TCR beta chains (compared with equally common others) were more clonally expanded.

This CDR3 contains 15 residues. Germline trimming cut 3 bases from V and 6 bases from J; bases unmatched to any gene: 7. Germline lookup yields CDR1 MNHEY and CDR2 SMNVEV (reference sequence). PCR primers comprised 60 Vbeta and 13 Jbeta primers. The method was immunoSEQ multiplex PCR; TCRdb's version includes in-frame clones alone and lacks a portion of them. The sample lists about 200,000 clones; 75% to 80% were seen once. The sample taken for sequencing was PBMCs. The TCR originated in a man between 18 and 29 years old in good health and CMV-seronegative. The chain uses TRBV27 and TRBJ1-5; 8 positions agree with TRBD1. CDR3 bases: TGTGCCAGCAGTTTTAACGGACAGGGTGGTCAGCCCCAGCATTTT. Amino acids: CASSFNGQGGQPQHF.